This T cell receptor (beta chain) was identified during a study of metastatic and nonmetastatic thyroid tumors. General study points: Within blood and tumor, benign nodules reportedly had significantly lower TCR beta diversity than malignant thyroid tumors did.

This clone was counted a few times. Its antigen is unidentified. No treatment of any kind had been given to any patient before thyroid surgery. Germline V lookup: CDR1 SQVTM, CDR2 ANQGSEA. The ends were cut back, 3 bases at V and 1 base at J, with 9 bases in the middle. The CDR3 is 13 residues long. MiXCR re-clonotyped the PCR reads for TCRdb. Of some 17,000 clones in the sample, under 30% were seen once. The chain is built from TRBV29-1 and TRBJ1-1; the D is unclear. The sample was adjacent normal tissue. The sequence derives from a female donor with papillary thyroid cancer or a benign thyroid nodule (not recorded which). Some clones in this sample may be carry-over from other donors' samples. The CDR3 reads CSVESHTNTEAFF. The CDR3 nucleotides are TGCAGCGTTGAGTCACATACGAACACTGAAGCTTTCTTT.